This is a list of T cell receptor beta chains from one sample in a study of T cell clones after liver transplantation. Assay: immunoSEQ multiplex PCR; the TCRdb copy retains only in-frame clones and omits some. Of nearly 11,000 clones in the sample, around 71% were seen once. The sample in question was CD4+ T cells from blood, obtained around 32 months after liver transplant. These receptors were obtained from a human patient who received a liver transplant. Part of the T cells may come from the graft donor. CDR3s include the opening cysteine and the closing phenylalanine or tryptophan. Each record gives: J gene, V gene, CDR3 length, clone size, CDR3 protein. Rows give clone size only sometimes, using once, few, many, or a class for an expanded clone.

J: TRBJ2-1; V: TRBV11-2; length: 13; size: few; CDR3: CASSAPLGFEQFF
J: TRBJ2-3; V: TRBV7-2; length: 14; size: NA; CDR3: CASSRGGTTDTQYF
J: TRBJ2-1; V: TRBV7-2; length: 16; size: NA; CDR3: CASSPLAGRGYNEQFF
J: TRBJ1-5; V: TRBV5-8; length: 13; size: NA; CDR3: CASSLAPNQPQHF
J: TRBJ1-6; V: TRBV25-1; length: 16; size: few; CDR3: CASSAPDVSYNSPLHF
J: TRBJ1-5; V: TRBV19; length: 13; size: NA; CDR3: CASSMVLYQPQHF
J: TRBJ2-1; V: TRBV5-4; length: 13; size: few; CDR3: CASSDGTAGMQFF
J: TRBJ2-1; V: TRBV5-8; length: 16; size: NA; CDR3: CASSLEGGLSYNEQFF
J: TRBJ2-5; V: TRBV30; length: 13; size: NA; CDR3: CAWSVTGTETQYF
J: TRBJ2-4; V: TRBV19; length: 16; size: NA; CDR3: CASSISLGGGKNIQYF
J: TRBJ2-1; V: TRBV7-2; length: 17; size: NA; CDR3: CASSLAWDRGSYNEQFF
J: TRBJ2-3; V: TRBV15; length: 17; size: NA; CDR3: CATSSTEGEATTDTQYF
J: TRBJ2-1; V: TRBV28; length: 14; size: NA; CDR3: CASSYRGPYNEQFF
J: TRBJ1-1; V: TRBV5-6; length: 16; size: NA; CDR3: CASSPGQGVWNTEAFF
J: TRBJ2-1; V: TRBV11-2; length: 16; size: NA; CDR3: CASSLTSGNIYNEQFF
J: TRBJ2-1; V: TRBV20-1; length: 11; size: NA; CDR3: CSAKKAEEQFF
J: TRBJ1-4; V: TRBV7-9; length: 16; size: NA; CDR3: CASSLGQGALHEKLFF
J: TRBJ1-5; V: TRBV19; length: 15; size: NA; CDR3: CASSPGTASNQPQHF
J: TRBJ2-5; V: TRBV5-6; length: 12; size: medium-sized; CDR3: CASSGMEETQYF
J: TRBJ2-3; V: TRBV28; length: 15; size: few; CDR3: CASRAGGKVTDTQYF
J: TRBJ1-1; V: TRBV27; length: 15; size: NA; CDR3: CASSLSQAINTEAFF
J: TRBJ1-5; V: TRBV6-1; length: 14; size: few; CDR3: CASRGTGTLQPQHF
J: TRBJ1-4; V: TRBV21-1; length: 11; size: NA; CDR3: CAGEANEKLFF
J: TRBJ2-7; V: TRBV7-9; length: 15; size: NA; CDR3: CASSPPQGAGYEQYF
J: TRBJ2-5; V: TRBV5-6; length: 16; size: NA; CDR3: CASSLKAGEASETQYF
J: TRBJ2-3; V: TRBV12-5; length: 12; size: NA; CDR3: CASETFGDTQYF
J: TRBJ2-1; V: TRBV9; length: 14; size: NA; CDR3: CASSDGTSYNEQFF
J: TRBJ2-1; V: TRBV7-9; length: 18; size: NA; CDR3: CASSFGGVSGSLKNEQFF
J: TRBJ1-1; V: TRBV21-1; length: 18; size: few; CDR3: CASSLHYGGQGVNTEAFF
J: TRBJ2-2; V: TRBV28; length: 13; size: NA; CDR3: CASSLSLTGELFF
J: TRBJ1-3; V: TRBV7-6; length: 14; size: NA; CDR3: CASSERRSGNTIYF
J: TRBJ2-2; V: TRBV15; length: 14; size: NA; CDR3: CATRRDSGTGELFF
J: TRBJ2-7; V: TRBV7-9; length: 14; size: NA; CDR3: CASSPRGQVYEQYF
J: TRBJ2-2; V: TRBV2; length: 16; size: medium-sized; CDR3: CASSAIDSRNTGELFF
J: TRBJ2-7; V: TRBV5-1; length: 15; size: NA; CDR3: CASSLGQGAVDEQYF
J: TRBJ1-1; V: TRBV27; length: 13; size: NA; CDR3: CASSFQMNTEAFF
J: TRBJ2-1; V: TRBV6-5; length: 14; size: medium-sized; CDR3: CASRLRLQYNEQFF
J: TRBJ2-1; V: TRBV6-5; length: 15; size: NA; CDR3: CASSYSSGPYNEQFF